A selection of T cell receptor beta chains follows, all from one sample in a study of cytomegalovirus exposure and HLA in healthy donors. Clones were read by immunoSEQ multiplex PCR, and TCRdb kept only the in-frame ones, dropping some. The sample records some 190,000 clones, 70% to 80% being singletons. The sample consisted of PBMCs. These TCRs come from a woman in her fifties or sixties in good health and CMV-seronegative. The CDR3 runs from the conserved cysteine through the conserved F or W. Fields, in order: clone size, D gene, V gene, J gene, CDR3 DNA, CDR3 protein. D genes are given only for firm matches. Expanded clones get a size class; other rows say once, few or many, or leave the size out.

clone size: NA
D gene: NA
V gene: TRBV5-8
J gene: TRBJ2-7
CDR3 DNA: TGTGCCAGCAGCTTGGTGGCAGGGGCTACCTACGAGCAGTACTTC
CDR3 protein: CASSLVAGATYEQYF

clone size: NA
D gene: TRBD2
V gene: TRBV2
J gene: TRBJ2-3
CDR3 DNA: TGTGCCAGCAGTCTCGAGACTAGCATTGAGGGTGATACGCAGTATTTT
CDR3 protein: CASSLETSIEGDTQYF

clone size: once
D gene: NA
V gene: TRBV18
J gene: TRBJ1-5
CDR3 DNA: TGTGCCAGCTCGGGGGGGGCCGGCAATCAGCCCCAGCATTTT
CDR3 protein: CASSGGAGNQPQHF

clone size: NA
D gene: NA
V gene: TRBV5-4
J gene: TRBJ1-1
CDR3 DNA: TGTGCCAGCAGCTTGCGGAGGGGTGGAAGGCCTGAAGCTTTCTTT
CDR3 protein: CASSLRRGGRPEAFF

clone size: NA
D gene: NA
V gene: TRBV5-6
J gene: TRBJ2-7
CDR3 DNA: TGTGCCAGCAGCTTGAGGACACAGATAGGCCACGAGCAGTACTTC
CDR3 protein: CASSLRTQIGHEQYF

clone size: NA
D gene: TRBD1
V gene: TRBV7-9
J gene: TRBJ2-7
CDR3 DNA: TGTGCCAGCAGCTCACCCACTACCGGGACAGGGGGCACCAGCTACGAGCAGTACTTC
CDR3 protein: CASSSPTTGTGGTSYEQYF

clone size: few
D gene: NA
V gene: TRBV2
J gene: TRBJ1-1
CDR3 DNA: TGTGCCAGCAGTGAAGTGGGACACCCGAACACTGAAGCTTTCTTT
CDR3 protein: CASSEVGHPNTEAFF

clone size: NA
D gene: NA
V gene: TRBV7-3
J gene: TRBJ2-6
CDR3 DNA: TGTGCCAGCAGCTTGGGGCTCCCTGGGGCCAACGTCCTGACTTTC
CDR3 protein: CASSLGLPGANVLTF

clone size: NA
D gene: TRBD2
V gene: TRBV7-3
J gene: TRBJ2-1
CDR3 DNA: TGTGCCAGCAGCTCCTCGGGGGGGCTCTCCTACAATGAGCAGTTCTTC
CDR3 protein: CASSSSGGLSYNEQFF

clone size: few
D gene: NA
V gene: TRBV9
J gene: TRBJ1-6
CDR3 DNA: TGTGCCAGCAGCCAACAGGCCTATAATTCACCCCTCCACTTT
CDR3 protein: CASSQQAYNSPLHF

clone size: NA
D gene: NA
V gene: TRBV4-1
J gene: TRBJ1-5
CDR3 DNA: TGCGCCAGCAGCCAAGTGGGAGGGATCAATCAGCCCCAGCATTTT
CDR3 protein: CASSQVGGINQPQHF

clone size: NA
D gene: TRBD1
V gene: TRBV7-2
J gene: TRBJ2-2
CDR3 DNA: TGTGCCAGCAGCTTAGTCAGGGGGCTCACCGGGGAGCTGTTTTTT
CDR3 protein: CASSLVRGLTGELFF

clone size: NA
D gene: NA
V gene: TRBV6-6
J gene: TRBJ1-2
CDR3 DNA: TGTGCCAGCAGGGCTCGGGAACAGACTGGCTACACCTTC
CDR3 protein: CASRAREQTGYTF

clone size: NA
D gene: TRBD2
V gene: TRBV14
J gene: TRBJ2-2
CDR3 DNA: TGTGCCAGCAGCCAACAAGCGGGGGTGAACACCGGGGAGCTGTTTTTT
CDR3 protein: CASSQQAGVNTGELFF

clone size: NA
D gene: NA
V gene: TRBV7-2
J gene: TRBJ1-1
CDR3 DNA: TGTGCCAGCAGCCGTCGACAGAACACTGAAGCTTTCTTT
CDR3 protein: CASSRRQNTEAFF

clone size: NA
D gene: NA
V gene: TRBV7-2
J gene: TRBJ1-1
CDR3 DNA: TGTGCCAGCACCTTAGGACTGCCGAACACTGAAGCTTTCTTT
CDR3 protein: CASTLGLPNTEAFF

clone size: NA
D gene: TRBD1
V gene: TRBV7-9
J gene: TRBJ2-1
CDR3 DNA: TGTGCCAGCAGCTTAGGAGACAGGGATATGTACAATGAGCAGTTCTTC
CDR3 protein: CASSLGDRDMYNEQFF

clone size: NA
D gene: NA
V gene: TRBV6-5
J gene: TRBJ1-1
CDR3 DNA: TGTGCCAGCAGCCTCGGTCCTTTGAACACTGAAGCTTTCTTT
CDR3 protein: CASSLGPLNTEAFF

clone size: NA
D gene: TRBD1
V gene: TRBV29-1
J gene: TRBJ2-7
CDR3 DNA: TGCAGCGTTGCCCTCGGGACAGGGGTCTCCTACGAGCAGTACTTC
CDR3 protein: CSVALGTGVSYEQYF

clone size: NA
D gene: NA
V gene: TRBV6-5
J gene: TRBJ1-1
CDR3 DNA: TGTGCCAGCAGTTACGACACAGGGAGCACTGAAGCTTTCTTT
CDR3 protein: CASSYDTGSTEAFF